This is a list of T cell receptor beta chains from one sample in a study of pediatric ulcerative colitis. Some clones are missing from TCRdb's copy, which holds only in-frame ones; the method was immunoSEQ multiplex PCR. The sample holds around 64,000 clones, 70% to 80% seen once. The sequenced material came from blood. Source of these receptors: a boy aged 5 to 17 with moderate ulcerative colitis. The CDR3 runs from the conserved cysteine through the conserved F or W. Each record gives: V gene, clone size, J gene, D gene, CDR3 protein, CDR3 DNA. D genes are given only for firm matches. Clone sizes are given selectively: once, few, many, or a class where the clone is expanded.

>TRBV7-2|-|TRBJ1-4|TRBD1
CASSRGQGLTNEKLFF
TGTGCCAGCAGTCGGGGACAGGGATTGACTAATGAAAAACTGTTTTTT
>TRBV10-3|-|TRBJ1-1|-
CAISAGDTEAFF
TGTGCCATCAGTGCAGGGGACACTGAAGCTTTCTTT
>TRBV6-1|once|TRBJ1-2|-
CASRDGQRYGYTF
TGTGCCAGCAGGGACGGACAGCGCTATGGCTACACCTTC
>TRBV29-1|-|TRBJ2-7|TRBD1
CSVEMGQGYEQYF
TGCAGCGTCGAGATGGGACAGGGATACGAGCAGTACTTC
>TRBV10-1|once|TRBJ2-1|TRBD2
CASSLGGGPFNEQFF
TGCGCCAGCAGCCTCGGCGGGGGGCCTTTTAATGAGCAGTTCTTC
>TRBV19|-|TRBJ1-1|-
CASSMGTGLTEAFF
TGTGCCAGTAGTATGGGGACGGGGTTGACTGAAGCTTTCTTT
>TRBV28|-|TRBJ1-1|-
CASSLRQLNTEAFF
TGTGCCAGCAGTTTAAGACAGTTGAACACTGAAGCTTTCTTT
>TRBV29-1|-|TRBJ2-5|-
CSVEWGETQYF
TGCAGCGTTGAATGGGGCGAGACCCAGTACTTC
>TRBV15|-|TRBJ1-2|-
CATSSQFTDGSSGYTF
TGTGCCACCAGCAGTCAATTTACAGACGGTTCATCGGGCTACACCTTC
>TRBV30|-|TRBJ1-1|-
CAWSVGSGTLGAEAFF
TGTGCCTGGAGTGTAGGATCGGGCACCCTGGGGGCTGAAGCTTTCTTT
>TRBV27|once|TRBJ2-3|-
CASSSQASSTDTQYF
TGTGCCAGCAGTTCGCAGGCCTCTAGCACAGATACGCAGTATTTT
>TRBV19|once|TRBJ2-1|TRBD1
CASSRDRAYNEQFF
TGTGCCAGTAGTCGGGACAGGGCGTACAATGAGCAGTTCTTC
>TRBV2|-|TRBJ2-1|-
CASSDPGRMSSYNEQFF
TGTGCCAGCAGTGACCCCGGCCGAATGAGCTCCTACAATGAGCAGTTCTTC
>TRBV29-1|-|TRBJ2-7|-
CSARTLTNYEQYF
TGCAGCGCAAGGACCCTAACGAACTACGAGCAGTACTTC
>TRBV2|-|TRBJ1-4|-
CASSDRGATNEKLFF
TGTGCCAGCAGTGATCGGGGAGCAACTAATGAAAAACTGTTTTTT
>TRBV5-6|-|TRBJ1-4|-
CASSLRSPLAGEKLFF
TGTGCCAGCAGCTTGCGATCGCCGCTGGCGGGGGAAAAACTGTTTTTT
>TRBV4-1|-|TRBJ2-6|-
CASSQGGLSGANVLTF
TGCGCCAGCAGCCAAGGAGGGCTGTCTGGGGCCAACGTCCTGACTTTC
>TRBV11-2|once|TRBJ2-7|-
CASTNGDSYEQYF
TGTGCCAGCACCAACGGGGATTCCTACGAGCAGTACTTC
>TRBV9|few|TRBJ1-1|-
CASSVVGGEAFF
TGTGCCAGCAGCGTAGTTGGGGGTGAAGCTTTCTTT
>TRBV18|few|TRBJ2-1|-
CASSRSDGYNEQFF
TGTGCCAGCTCAAGATCAGACGGGTACAATGAGCAGTTCTTC
>TRBV25-1|-|TRBJ2-1|TRBD2
CASSEFRTSYNEQFF
TGTGCCAGCAGTGAATTTAGGACTAGCTACAATGAGCAGTTCTTC
>TRBV6-5|-|TRBJ1-2|TRBD1
CASSQGAYGYTF
TGTGCCAGCAGCCAGGGGGCCTATGGCTACACCTTC
>TRBV5-4|once|TRBJ2-7|TRBD1
CASSPARQGADEQYF
TGTGCCAGCAGCCCCGCGCGACAGGGGGCCGACGAGCAGTACTTC